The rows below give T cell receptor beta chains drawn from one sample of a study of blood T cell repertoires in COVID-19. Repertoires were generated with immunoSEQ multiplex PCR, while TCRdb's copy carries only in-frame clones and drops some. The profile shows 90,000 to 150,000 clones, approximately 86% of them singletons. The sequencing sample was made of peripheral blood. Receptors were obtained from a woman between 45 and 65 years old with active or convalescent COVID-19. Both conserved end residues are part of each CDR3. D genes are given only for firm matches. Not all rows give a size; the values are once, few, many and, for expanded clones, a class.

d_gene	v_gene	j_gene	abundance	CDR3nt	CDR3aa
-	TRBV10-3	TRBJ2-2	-	TGTGCCATCAGTGAGTCCACGGGCGCGGGCCTGAAGACCGGGGAGCTGTTTTTT	CAISESTGAGLKTGELFF
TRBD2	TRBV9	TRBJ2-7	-	TGTGCCAGCAGCGTAGGTGGAGCGGGAGGGGTCTACGAGCAGTACTTC	CASSVGGAGGVYEQYF
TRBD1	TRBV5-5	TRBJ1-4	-	TGTGCCAGCAGCTTGGCCCCGACAGGGGATGAAAAACTGTTTTTT	CASSLAPTGDEKLFF
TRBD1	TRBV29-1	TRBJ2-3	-	TGCAGCGTTGGACAGGGTCAGACAGATACGCAGTATTTT	CSVGQGQTDTQYF
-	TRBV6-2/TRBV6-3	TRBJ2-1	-	TGTGCCAGCAGTTACTCCACAGTGTCCTACAATGAGCAGTTCTTC	CASSYSTVSYNEQFF
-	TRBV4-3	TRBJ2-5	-	TGCGCCAGCAGCCTCAGGGTGGCCCAGTACTTC	CASSLRVAQYF
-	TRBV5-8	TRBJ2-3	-	TGTGCCAGCAGCTCACTAAAGCGGACGCAGTATTTT	CASSSLKRTQYF
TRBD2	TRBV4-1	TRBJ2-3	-	TGCGCCAGCAGCCAAGGAAGAATACTAGCGGGAGGAGCCACAGATACGCAGTATTTT	CASSQGRILAGGATDTQYF
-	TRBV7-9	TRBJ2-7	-	TGTGCCAGCAGCCGCCCCCTAGGAAACTACGAGCAGTACTTC	CASSRPLGNYEQYF
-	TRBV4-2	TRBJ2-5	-	TGTGCCAGCAGTTACCAACAGGGACAAGAGACCCAGTACTTC	CASSYQQGQETQYF
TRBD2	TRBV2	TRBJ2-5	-	TGTGCCAGCAGTGATAACCTACGGGGAGGGGAAGAGACCCAGTACTTC	CASSDNLRGGEETQYF
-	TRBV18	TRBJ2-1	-	TGTGCCAGCTCACCACGAGGCCAAGGTATCGGTGAGCAGTTCTTC	CASSPRGQGIGEQFF
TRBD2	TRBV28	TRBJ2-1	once	TGTGCCAGCGTTCCTAGCGGGAGGAGGAGTGAGCAGTTCTTC	CASVPSGRRSEQFF
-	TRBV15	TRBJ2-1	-	TGTGCCACCAGCAGAGATCCGTATGAGCAGTTCTTC	CATSRDPYEQFF
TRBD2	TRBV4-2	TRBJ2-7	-	TGTGCCAGCAGCCAAGATCGGGCTAGCGGGGGTTCGGGGCAGTACTTC	CASSQDRASGGSGQYF
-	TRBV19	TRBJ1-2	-	TGTGCCAGTAGCAGGGGAAGTGGCTACACCTTC	CASSRGSGYTF
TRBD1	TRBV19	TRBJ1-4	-	TGTGCCAGTAGTGCCGGGGGGGACAGAATTAATCGGAAAAGGAAACTGTTTTTT	CASSAGGDRINRKRKLFF
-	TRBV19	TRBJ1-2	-	TGTGCCACAGAAACACAGGGATCTGGCTACACCTTC	CATETQGSGYTF
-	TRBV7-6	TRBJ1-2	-	TGTGCCAGCAGCCCCTATTCAAGCTATGGCTACACCTTC	CASSPYSSYGYTF
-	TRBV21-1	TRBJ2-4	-	TGTGCCAGCAGCGGGATGGAGGGATGGCCCAAAAACATTCAGTACTTC	CASSGMEGWPKNIQYF
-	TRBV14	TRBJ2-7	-	TGTGCCAGCAGCCGAGCCTACGAGCAGTACTTC	CASSRAYEQYF
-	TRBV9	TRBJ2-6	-	TGTGCCAGCAGCGCCCTCTCTGGGGCCAACGTCCTGACTTTC	CASSALSGANVLTF
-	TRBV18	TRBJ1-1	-	TGTGCCAGCTCCCTCGACAGGAACACTGAAGCTTTCTTT	CASSLDRNTEAFF
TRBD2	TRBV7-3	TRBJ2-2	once	TGTGCCAGCAGCTTATTTTCTAGCGGGAGGCCCACCGGGGAGCTGTTTTTT	CASSLFSSGRPTGELFF
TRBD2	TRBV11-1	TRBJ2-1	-	TGTGCCAGCAGCTTAGGGACTAGCAATGAGCAGTTCTTC	CASSLGTSNEQFF
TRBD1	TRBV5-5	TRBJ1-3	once	TGTGCCAGCATCCCTGGGCAGGGGGCTTATGGAAACACCATATATTTT	CASIPGQGAYGNTIYF
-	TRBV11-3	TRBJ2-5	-	TGTGCCAGCAGCCCGGGACACCGCCAAGAGACCCAGTACTTC	CASSPGHRQETQYF
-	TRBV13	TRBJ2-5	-	TGTGCCAGCAGCTTAAGGACTGAATGGGAGACCCAGTACTTC	CASSLRTEWETQYF
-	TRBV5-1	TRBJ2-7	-	TGCGCCAGCAGCTCGATAACTACCGAGCAGTACTTC	CASSSITTEQYF
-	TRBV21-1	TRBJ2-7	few	TGTGCCAGCAGCAAAGCAGTTGGCAGATCCTACGAGCAGTACTTC	CASSKAVGRSYEQYF
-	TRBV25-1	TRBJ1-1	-	TGTGCCAGCAGTGACTGGAGAGGGGGGAACACTGAAGCTTTCTTT	CASSDWRGGNTEAFF
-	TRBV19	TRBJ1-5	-	TGTGCCAGTAGTACCCAGAATAGCAATCAGCCCCAGCATTTT	CASSTQNSNQPQHF
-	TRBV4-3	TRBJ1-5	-	TGCGCCAGCAGCCAAGCCTACCCACAGGGAAGCAATCAGCCCCAGCATTTT	CASSQAYPQGSNQPQHF
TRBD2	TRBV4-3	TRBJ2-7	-	TGCGCCAGCAGCCAAGAGGGACTAGCGGGAGGGCGGCAGTACTTC	CASSQEGLAGGRQYF
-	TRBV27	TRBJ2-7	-	TGTGCCAGCAGTTTAACTACCTTCGACTACGAGCAGTACTTC	CASSLTTFDYEQYF
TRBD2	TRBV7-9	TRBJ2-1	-	TGTGCCAGCAGCTGGTTAGCGGGGGGGAAGGGTGAGCAGTTCTTC	CASSWLAGGKGEQFF
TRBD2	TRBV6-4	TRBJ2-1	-	TGTGCCAGCAGTGCGGGACTAGCGGGTATCTATGAGCAGTTCTTC	CASSAGLAGIYEQFF
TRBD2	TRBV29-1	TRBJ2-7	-	TGCAGCACTGGGACTAGCGGAAACGAGCAGTACTTC	CSTGTSGNEQYF
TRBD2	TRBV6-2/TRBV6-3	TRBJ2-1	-	TGTGCCAGCAGCCTCTCTAGATTTAGCGGGAACTACAATGAGCAGTTCTTC	CASSLSRFSGNYNEQFF
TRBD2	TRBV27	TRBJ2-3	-	TGTGCCAGCAGTTTACAGGGGACTAGCGGGGATTTTTTTAATACGCAGTATTTT	CASSLQGTSGDFFNTQYF
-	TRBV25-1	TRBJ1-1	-	TGTGCCAGCAGTGGAGAGACTCGGGCTTTCTTT	CASSGETRAFF